This passage covers 19 T cell receptor beta chains from one sample sequenced in a study of OX40 agonist ivuxolimab in advanced cancers. Only in-frame clones appear in the TCRdb table, and some are missing; sequencing was by immunoSEQ multiplex PCR. The sample lists more than 85,000 clones; 75% to 95% were seen once. Sequencing was performed on CD4+ or CD8+ T cells sorted from blood, taken in a trial of the OX40 agonist ivuxolimab. The receptors were sampled from an adult with an advanced solid tumor such as melanoma, head and neck, liver or kidney cancer.

This clone has just one count. This chain joins TRBV13 and TRBJ2-7; D is possibly TRBD2 (6 bases). V was shortened by 5 bases and J by 3 bases, with 14 bases between the two germline ends. CDR3 length equals 14 residues. Per germline, CDR1 PRHDT and CDR2 FYEKMQ (reference sequence). CDR3 residues: CASSNRASVYEQYF. In nucleotides, the CDR3 is TGTGCCAGCAGCAACCGGGCTAGCGTCTACGAGCAGTACTTC.

The J gene is TRBJ2-4, the V gene TRBV28; 8 bases line up with TRBD2. Germline CDR1 reads MDHEN; CDR2 reads SYDVKM. Trimming removed 10 bases from V and 4 bases from J; junction bases left unmatched: 6. The CDR3 extends over 13 amino acids. CDR3 DNA: TGTGCCACCCTCCGGGGGGGGAAAAACATTCAGTACTTC. Encoded protein: CATLRGGKNIQYF.

This chain joins TRBV10-3 and TRBJ2-2, with D possibly matching TRBD2 (6 bases). The CDR3 is 15 amino acids. Trimming took off 7 bases at V and 6 bases at J, with 18 bases between the two ends. Per the germline V gene, CDR1 is ENHRY and CDR2 is SYGVKD. DNA for the CDR3: TGTGCCATCAAAGGCATTAGCGGAGAGGCCGGGGAGCTGTTTTTT. Residues: CAIKGISGEAGELFF.

The chain joins TRBV2 to TRBJ1-5; 10 bases are shared with TRBD1. The CDR3 covers 15 residues. V was pared by 6 bases and J by 3 bases, with 5 bases of the junction left unmatched. CDR1 is SNHLY, CDR2 FYNNEI, per germline. CDR3 protein: CASSMGQGTNQPQHF. As DNA, the CDR3 is TGTGCCAGCAGCATGGGACAGGGGACCAATCAGCCCCAGCATTTT.

This clone showed up just a few times. This chain links TRBV5-1 with TRBJ2-3; no firm D call. This CDR3 comprises 14 residues. CDR1 and CDR2 from the germline V gene are SGHRS and YFSETQ. V lost 0 bases to trimming and J lost 4 bases, with 9 bases between them. The CDR3 region is CASSLGERADTQYF. The CDR3 DNA follows: TGCGCCAGCAGCTTGGGAGAGCGTGCAGATACGCAGTATTTT.

The V call is TRBV28, the J call TRBJ1-2, with D perhaps matching TRBD1 (6 bases). CDR1 and CDR2 from the germline V gene are MDHEN and SYDVKM. The CDR3 length is 14 residues. Trimming removed 7 bases at V and 6 bases at J, with 18 bases between. The CDR3 region is CASTSGTWTHGYTF. CDR3 sequence (DNA): TGTGCCAGCACCTCTGGGACATGGACCCATGGCTACACCTTC.

The chain joins TRBV2 to TRBJ2-1, with 13 bases matching TRBD2. Germline values: CDR1 SNHLY, CDR2 FYNNEI. The junction had 10 bases not matched to a gene; V was cut back by 6 bases and J by 5 bases. The CDR3 extends over 17 amino acids. The chain's CDR3 is CASSLQLAGGRDNEQFF. The CDR3 DNA sequence: TGTGCCAGCAGCCTACAACTAGCGGGAGGGCGTGACAATGAGCAGTTCTTC.

This clone was recorded only once. This chain connects TRBV7-3 to TRBJ2-1, with 8 bases matching TRBD1. Germline assignment: CDR1 SGHTA and CDR2 FQGTGA. The V gene end was trimmed by 4 bases and the J gene end by 9 bases; junction bases not matched to a gene: 14. CDR3 size: 16 residues. CDR3 protein: CASSSSETDRGGEQFF. The CDR3 nucleotides are TGTGCCAGCAGCTCCTCAGAAACAGACAGGGGCGGTGAGCAGTTCTTC.

In DNA, the CDR3 is TGTGCCAGTAGTATCACCGGGACTGGGAGAGGTAGCAATCAGCCCCAGCATTTT. This sequence encodes CASSITGTGRGSNQPQHF. The chain has TRBV19 and TRBJ1-5; D may be TRBD1 (5 bases). This CDR3 is built from 18 residues. Looked up from germline, CDR1 is LNHDA and CDR2 is SQIVND (reference sequence). Between the trimmed V and J ends, which lost 3 bases and 0 bases, there was a span of 18 bases. Supplemented by reference TRBV19 and TRBJ1-5, the full variable domain reads DGGITQSPKYLFRKEGQNVTLSCEQNLNHDAMYWYRQDPGQGLRLIYYSQIVNDFQKGDIAEGYSVSREKKESFPLTVTSAQKNPTAFYLCASSITGTGRGSNQPQHFGDGTRLSIL.

The chain joins TRBV18 to TRBJ2-5; D unresolved. This CDR3 is 12 amino acids long. Trimming removed 3 bases from V and 0 bases from J, with 2 bases in between. Germline loops: CDR1 KGHSH, CDR2 LQKENI. This CDR3 reads CASSPNQETQYF. Here the CDR3 DNA reads TGTGCCAGCTCACCGAACCAAGAGACCCAGTACTTC.

The rearrangement uses TRBV6-5 and TRBJ1-1, with D possibly TRBD1 on 5 matching bases. This CDR3 region has 14 residues. Germline-derived CDR1 and CDR2 are MNHEY and SVGAGI. The germline V and J ends were trimmed by 0 bases and 7 bases, with 12 bases remaining between them. Written as DNA, the CDR3 is TGTGCCAGCAGTTACTCGGGGGGAAAAAATGAAGCTTTCTTT. Translated, it gives CASSYSGGKNEAFF.

V gene TRBV7-2 combines with J gene TRBJ2-7, with D unresolved. The CDR3 runs to 13 residues. CDR1 and CDR2 from the germline V gene are SGHTA and FQGNSA. The V end lost 5 bases, the J end lost 3 bases, and 11 bases lay between the germline ends. The CDR3 sequence is CASSREVRYEQYF. As DNA, the CDR3 is TGTGCCAGCAGCCGAGAGGTACGCTACGAGCAGTACTTC.

The V gene is TRBV11-3, the J gene TRBJ2-1, with 8 bases matching TRBD2. V dropped 1 base and J dropped 7; count of bases not matched to a gene: 9. The CDR3 totals 16 residues. Germline CDR1 and CDR2: SGHNT and YENEEA. In DNA, the CDR3 is TGTGCCAGCAGCTTAGGAGGTGAGCGGGAGCGTAATGAGCAGTTCTTC. Its translation is CASSLGGERERNEQFF.

V usage is TRBV7-2 and J usage is TRBJ2-1; D is undetermined. The CDR3 is made up of 13 amino acids. The germline CDR1 and CDR2 sequences are SGHTA and FQGNSA. The ends were cut back, 5 bases at V and 9 bases at J, with 14 bases in the middle. In DNA form, the CDR3 reads TGTGCCAGCAGCACCCCTCCTCGGAGTGAGCAGTTCTTC. Protein: CASSTPPRSEQFF.

The CDR3 bases are TGTGCCAGCAGCGATCCGGGACAGGGGGCCTACGAGCAGTACTTC. Its protein product is CASSDPGQGAYEQYF. This chain joins TRBV5-6 and TRBJ2-7, with 11 bases aligning to TRBD1. Losses at the gene ends were 4 bases for V and 2 bases for J; bases not matched to a gene: 5. Germline assignment: CDR1 SGHDT and CDR2 YYEEEE. The CDR3 extends over 15 amino acids.

This sequence joins TRBV10-1 and TRBJ1-1, with a weak D call TRBD1 (6 bases). The CDR3 length is 14 residues. V was cut by 2 bases and J by 0 bases, with 7 bases left in between. CDR1 and CDR2 from the germline V gene are WNHNN and SYGVQD (reference sequence). The CDR3 here is CASSENRVNTEAFF. CDR3 bases: TGCGCCAGCAGTGAGAACAGGGTGAACACTGAAGCTTTCTTT.

The chain joins TRBV5-6 to TRBJ2-3, with D perhaps TRBD1 (6 bases). V was pared by 4 bases and J by 8 bases, with 11 bases between. CDR1 is SGHDT, CDR2 YYEEEE, per germline. The CDR3 has 12 residues. CDR3 in DNA: TGTGCCAGCAGCCGCAGGGGAGTTACGCAGTATTTT. Its translation: CASSRRGVTQYF.

The chain uses TRBV28 and TRBJ1-2; 9 bases line up with TRBD1. CDR1 is MDHEN, CDR2 SYDVKM, per germline. This CDR3 spans 12 amino acids. J was trimmed by 8 bases and V by 7 bases; bases with no gene match: 5. The CDR3 is CASIQGARGYTF. CDR3 nucleotide sequence: TGTGCCAGCATACAGGGGGCGAGAGGCTACACCTTC.

The V gene is TRBV7-2, the J gene TRBJ2-3; 9 bases map to TRBD1. The CDR3 extends over 17 amino acids. The V and J ends lost 4 bases and 2 bases, in that order; junction bases with no gene match: 10. Germline-derived CDR1 and CDR2 are SGHTA and FQGNSA. The CDR3 is CASSSWRTGASTDTQYF. The DNA for the CDR3 is TGTGCCAGCAGCTCTTGGCGGACAGGGGCCTCCACAGATACGCAGTATTTT. The complete variable domain, with remaining parts taken from reference TRBV7-2 and TRBJ2-3, reads GAGVSQSPSNKVTEKGKDVELRCDPISGHTALYWYRQSLGQGLEFLIYFQGNSAPDKSGLPSDRFSAERTGGSVSTLTIQRTQQEDSAVYLCASSSWRTGASTDTQYFGPGTRLTVL.